This TCR beta chain stems from a study of shared clonotypes between healthy human individuals. TCRdb's copy holds only in-frame clones and misses some; the assay was immunoSEQ multiplex PCR. Among nearly 2 million clones, roughly 94% were seen once, and the ten largest hold 0.95% to 1.5%. V gave up 3 bases and J gave up 6 bases, with 11 bases separating them. Germline loops: CDR1 GTSNPN, CDR2 SVGIG (reference sequence). The CDR3 extends over 13 amino acids. Regarding the study as a whole: Sequencing of the sorted subsets was shown by rarefaction to be incomplete despite large depth. Unshared clonotypes carried lower generation probabilities than those common to all four donors. Naive CD4 clonotype sharing across several donors was about 5%.

Naive CD8 cells lacked CD45RO, underwent positive selection for CCR7 and left out terminally differentiated effector memory CD45RA+ cells. Worth noting for this clone: Its target is unknown.

The sample taken for sequencing was naive CD8+ T cells sorted from blood. The genes are TRBV30 and TRBJ2-2, with a possible D match to TRBD1 (6 bases). The receptor was isolated from a young man in good health. This CDR3 reads CAWRVEGAGELFF. DNA of the CDR3: TGTGCCTGGAGGGTCGAGGGGGCCGGGGAGCTGTTTTTT. The full variable domain, completed using reference TRBV30 and TRBJ2-2, is SQTIHQWPATLVQPVGSPLSLECTVEGTSNPNLYWYRQAAGRGLQLLFYSVGIGQISSEVPQNLSASRPQDRQFILSSKKLLLSDSGFYLCAWRVEGAGELFFGEGSRLTVL.